A single sample is the source of the 32 T cell receptor beta chains below, sequenced in a study of control samples from healthy donors and cancer patients. This table comes from immunoSEQ multiplex PCR, and its TCRdb copy is limited to in-frame clones, with some not included. There are about 130,000 clones in the sample; approximately 92% occur only once, and 0.58% lies in the top ten. Material: PBMCs. The receptor source for this set is an older man with head and neck cancer.

The rearrangement uses TRBV19 and TRBJ1-4; tentatively, D is TRBD1 (5 bases). The CDR3 loop spans 16 amino acids. Germline V gene sequence: CDR1 LNHDA, CDR2 SQIVND (reference sequence). V was shortened by 7 bases and J by 8 bases, with 23 bases between the two germline ends. The CDR3 DNA is TGTGCCAGTAAAGCAGGGACCGGGAGGACGCGGGAAAAACTGTTTTTT. Amino acids: CASKAGTGRTREKLFF.

The chain joins TRBV19 to TRBJ1-2; tentatively, D is TRBD1 (5 bases). Germline V gene lookup returns CDR1 LNHDA and CDR2 SQIVND (reference sequence). Trimming shortened V by 1 base and J by 0 bases, and 9 bases separated the two germline ends. There are 15 residues in the CDR3. This CDR3 is CASSIGGTTNYGYTF. In nucleotides, the CDR3 is TGTGCCAGTAGTATAGGAGGGACGACTAACTATGGCTACACCTTC. Based on the CDR3 plus reference TRBV19 and TRBJ1-2, the full variable domain is DGGITQSPKYLFRKEGQNVTLSCEQNLNHDAMYWYRQDPGQGLRLIYYSQIVNDFQKGDIAEGYSVSREKKESFPLTVTSAQKNPTAFYLCASSIGGTTNYGYTFGSGTRLTVV.

In this sample, this clone turned up a few times. The gene calls are TRBV5-1 and TRBJ2-7; a possible D gene is TRBD1 (6 bases). Trimming shortened V by 4 bases and J by 3 bases, and 17 bases separated the two germline ends. The CDR3 has 15 residues. Germline V lookup: CDR1 SGHRS, CDR2 YFSETQ. In DNA, the CDR3 is TGCGCCAGCAGCCCCAAAGGGACCAGGGGCTACGAGCAGTACTTC. Translated: CASSPKGTRGYEQYF. The variable domain in full, completed from reference TRBV5-1 and TRBJ2-7, reads KAGVTQTPRYLIKTRGQQVTLSCSPISGHRSVSWYQQTPGQGLQFLFEYFSETQRNKGNFPGRFSGRQFSNSRSEMNVSTLELGDSALYLCASSPKGTRGYEQYFGPGTRLTVT.

This sequence joins TRBV9 and TRBJ1-6; D ambiguous. The CDR3 totals 13 residues. Germline values: CDR1 SGDLS, CDR2 YYNGEE. V was trimmed by 0 bases and J by 9 bases, leaving 7 bases between them. DNA for the CDR3: TGTGCCAGCAGCGTAGATTCAGGTTCACCCCTCCACTTT. This encodes CASSVDSGSPLHF.

The chain has TRBV4-2 and TRBJ1-1; 7 bases fit TRBD1. CDR3 length equals 16 residues. Germline V lookup: CDR1 LGHNA, CDR2 YNFKEQ. The V gene end was trimmed by 2 bases and the J gene end by 4 bases; junction bases not matched to a gene: 10. The CDR3 loop reads CASSQPDRVLGTEAFF. CDR3 nucleotides: TGTGCCAGCAGCCAACCCGACAGGGTCCTAGGCACTGAAGCTTTCTTT.

This rearrangement joins TRBV5-4 to TRBJ2-3; the D gene is possibly TRBD1 (5 bases). V lost 1 base and J lost 5, with 8 bases in between. Germline V lookup: CDR1 SGHNT, CDR2 YYREEE (reference sequence). This CDR3 comprises 13 residues. For the CDR3, the DNA is TGTGCCAGCAGCTTGTTTAGGGGAGATACGCAGTATTTT. This sequence encodes CASSLFRGDTQYF.

The chain uses TRBV27 and TRBJ2-7; 8 bases match TRBD1. The CDR3 sequence is 15 residues long. Germline V CDR1 and CDR2: MNHEY, SMNVEV (reference sequence). V shed 6 bases and J 2 bases; nucleotides not matched to a gene: 9. This CDR3 is CASRTDRGGPYEQYF. In nucleotides, the CDR3 is TGTGCCAGCAGAACCGACAGGGGTGGACCCTACGAGCAGTACTTC.

The chain joins TRBV5-1 to TRBJ2-7; maybe TRBD1 (6 bases). CDR3 length equals 14 residues. With 3 bases removed from V and 7 bases from J, the gap between germline ends came to 17 bases. The germline gives CDR1 SGHRS, CDR2 YFSETQ. The CDR3 protein is CASSSSQGLGEQYF. The CDR3 DNA reads TGCGCCAGCAGCTCGTCACAGGGCCTCGGGGAGCAGTACTTC.

The chain has TRBV10-2 and TRBJ1-5; D perhaps matches TRBD1 (5 bases). The CDR3 runs 14 residues. Germline lookup yields CDR1 WSHSY and CDR2 SAAADI. Trimming took 7 bases from V and 7 from J, leaving 17 bases between them. CDR3 amino acids: CASTGTEGSQPQHF. The CDR3 nucleotides read TGCGCCAGCACAGGGACTGAGGGAAGCCAGCCCCAGCATTTT.

This clone showed up just a few times. The chain recombines TRBV19 with TRBJ1-4, with D possibly TRBD1 on 6 matching bases. Trimming shortened V by 5 bases and J by 7 bases, and 14 bases separated the two germline ends. The CDR3 is made up of 14 amino acids. The germline CDR1 and CDR2 sequences are LNHDA and SQIVND (reference sequence). For the CDR3, the DNA is TGTGCCAGTAGTCCCTCACAGGGACGTGAAAAACTGTTTTTT. Residues: CASSPSQGREKLFF.

The chain combines TRBV20-1 with TRBJ1-2; D is uncertain. This CDR3 region has 12 residues. The V end lost 3 bases, the J end lost 4 bases, and 9 bases lay between the germline ends. Germline CDR1 is DFQATT and CDR2 is SNEGSKA (reference sequence). CDR3 protein: CSASLGTYGYTF. The CDR3 DNA follows: TGCAGTGCTAGTCTGGGCACCTATGGCTACACCTTC.

V usage is TRBV18 and J usage is TRBJ1-6; D may be TRBD1 (6 bases). The germline V gene has CDR1 KGHSH and CDR2 LQKENI. The V gene lost 1 base and the J gene lost 5 bases, with 9 bases spanning the gap. The CDR3 contains 15 residues. The CDR3 sequence: CASSPRDNNNSPLHF. CDR3 in DNA: TGTGCCAGCTCACCACGGGACAACAATAATTCACCCCTCCACTTT.

This chain uses TRBV11-3 with TRBJ2-7, with a weak D call TRBD2 (6 bases). The germline V gene has CDR1 SGHNT and CDR2 YENEEA. The CDR3 is made up of 14 amino acids. Trimming stripped 1 base from V and 4 bases from J, with 11 bases between. The CDR3 DNA reads as TGTGCCAGCAGCTTAGCGGGGAGGCCATACGAGCAGTACTTC. Translation gives CASSLAGRPYEQYF.

The V gene is TRBV2, the J gene TRBJ2-1; no firm D call. Trimming cost V 7 bases and J 4 bases, with 8 bases left between them. CDR1 is SNHLY and CDR2 is FYNNEI in the germline V gene. The CDR3 totals 12 residues. In nucleotides, the CDR3 is TGTGCCAGCAACACCAGGTACAATGAGCAGTTCTTC. Translated: CASNTRYNEQFF.

V gene TRBV5-1 combines with J gene TRBJ1-5, with unresolved D. Germline-derived CDR1 and CDR2 are SGHRS and YFSETQ. The CDR3 contains 15 residues. Trimming removed 1 base from V and 0 bases from J, with 8 bases in between. The CDR3 here is CASSLMGNSNQPQHF. In DNA form, the CDR3 reads TGCGCCAGCAGCTTGATGGGGAATAGCAATCAGCCCCAGCATTTT.

This clone was picked up a small number of times. The chain links TRBV7-9 to TRBJ2-7; 8 nucleotides match TRBD1. CDR1 is SEHNR, CDR2 FQNEAQ, per germline (reference sequence). The CDR3 contains 15 residues. V lost 4 bases and J lost 3; bases outside the gene matches: 8. CDR3 coding DNA: TGTGCCAGCAGCTATCAGGGGGCGGCCGGCTACGAGCAGTACTTC. This sequence encodes CASSYQGAAGYEQYF. Full variable domain (outside the CDR3, taken from reference TRBV7-9 and TRBJ2-7): DTGVSQNPRHKITKRGQNVTFRCDPISEHNRLYWYRQTLGQGPEFLTYFQNEAQLEKSRLLSDRFSAERPKGSFSTLEIQRTEQGDSAMYLCASSYQGAAGYEQYFGPGTRLTVT.

The V gene is TRBV5-6, the J gene TRBJ1-2, with D possibly TRBD1 on 5 matching bases. CDR1 and CDR2 (germline): SGHDT, YYEEEE. This CDR3 region has 14 residues. V lost 2 bases, J lost 2 bases, and 10 bases lay in between. CDR3 sequence: CASSFRYRNYGYTF. The CDR3 bases are TGTGCCAGCAGCTTCAGGTACAGGAACTATGGCTACACCTTC. Together with reference TRBV5-6 and TRBJ1-2, the CDR3 gives the full variable domain: DAGVTQSPTHLIKTRGQQVTLRCSPKSGHDTVSWYQQALGQGPQFIFQYYEEEERQRGNFPDRFSGHQFPNYSSELNVNALLLGDSALYLCASSFRYRNYGYTFGSGTRLTVV.

V usage is TRBV29-1 and J usage is TRBJ1-3, with a possible D match to TRBD1 (5 bases). CDR3 size: 13 residues. Trimming removed 3 bases from V and 4 bases from J, with 10 bases in between. The V gene's germline CDR1 is SQVTM and CDR2 ANQGSEA. This CDR3 is CSVEWQGGNTIYF. The CDR3 bases are TGCAGCGTTGAGTGGCAGGGAGGAAACACCATATATTTT.

On this clone itself: Other DNA variants within this sample encode the same CDR3. This chain connects TRBV5-1 to TRBJ1-1; D is unclear. This CDR3 is 13 amino acids long. V lost 0 bases to trimming and J lost 4 bases, with 7 bases between them. Germline V gene lookup returns CDR1 SGHRS and CDR2 YFSETQ. The CDR3 DNA sequence: TGCGCCAGCAGCTTGGCAGAGGGCACTGAAGCTTTCTTT. Translated: CASSLAEGTEAFF.

J is TRBJ1-4 and V is TRBV5-1; TRBD1 matches 8 bases. Trimming took 3 bases from V and 3 from J; bases not matched to a gene: 10. The CDR3 has 17 residues. In germline, CDR1 is SGHRS, CDR2 YFSETQ. CDR3 nucleotide sequence: TGCGCCAGCAGCTCGGACAGGGTTGGTGCAGCTAATGAAAAACTGTTTTTT. Encoded protein: CASSSDRVGAANEKLFF.

This chain connects TRBV11-3 to TRBJ2-3; a possible D gene is TRBD2 (5 bases). The CDR3 extends over 13 amino acids. V was shortened by 6 bases and J by 1 base, with 8 bases between the two germline ends. The germline CDR1 and CDR2 sequences are SGHNT and YENEEA. The CDR3 spells CASSTRGTDTQYF. In DNA, the CDR3 is TGTGCCAGCAGTACTAGGGGCACAGATACGCAGTATTTT.

Of note for this clone: The sample has other DNA sequences that encode this CDR3 too. The chain recombines TRBV2 with TRBJ1-1; D remains ambiguous. CDR3 size: 15 residues. The V gene lost 5 bases and the J gene lost 8 bases, with 21 bases spanning the gap. Germline values: CDR1 SNHLY, CDR2 FYNNEI. CDR3 loop: CASSLPGLLHEEAFF. In DNA, the CDR3 is TGTGCCAGCAGTCTACCAGGACTCCTTCACGAGGAAGCTTTCTTT.

The chain combines TRBV6-5 with TRBJ1-5, with 7 bases aligning to TRBD1. V lost 6 bases to trimming and J lost 4 bases; unmatched junction nucleotides: 9. This CDR3 has 15 residues. CDR1 is MNHEY, CDR2 SVGAGI, per germline. The CDR3 sequence: CASRARDRANQPQHF. As DNA, the CDR3 is TGTGCCAGCAGGGCCCGCGACAGGGCAAATCAGCCCCAGCATTTT.

The chain combines TRBV7-9 with TRBJ2-1, with TRBD2 matching over 8 bases. With V trimmed by 3 bases and J by 6 bases, 7 bases remained unmatched. The CDR3 has 15 residues. Germline-derived CDR1 and CDR2 are SEHNR and FQNEAQ (reference sequence). CDR3 nucleotides: TGTGCCAGCAGCTTGGGGGGGACTAGAATCAATGAGCAGTTCTTC. This codes for CASSLGGTRINEQFF.

Concerning this clone itself: One end of the junction fails to match germline, which may point to a read error. CDR3 bases: TGTGCCAGCAGTAAATATGTCGCGAACACTGAAGCTTTCTTT. Its translation: CASSKYVANTEAFF. This chain connects TRBV19 to TRBJ1-1; D uncertain. The CDR3 runs to 14 residues. From germline, CDR1 is LNHDA and CDR2 SQIVND (reference sequence). The whole variable domain, remainder taken from reference TRBV19 and TRBJ1-1, is DGGITQSPKYLFRKEGQNVTLSCEQNLNHDAMYWYRQDPGQGLRLIYYSQIVNDFQKGDIAEGYSVSREKKESFPLTVTSAQKNPTAFYLCASSKYVANTEAFFGQGTRLTVV.

The V and J genes are TRBV30 and TRBJ2-7; D might be TRBD2 (6 bases). The CDR3 is 13 amino acids. The V end lost 3 bases, the J end lost 3 bases, and 12 bases lay between the germline ends. CDR1 is GTSNPN, CDR2 SVGIG, per germline (reference sequence). The CDR3 nucleotides are TGTGCCTGGAGAGCTAGCGAAAGCTACGAGCAGTACTTC. It translates to CAWRASESYEQYF.

V gene TRBV4-1 combines with J gene TRBJ2-5; 10 bases agree with TRBD2. Trimming took 0 bases from V and 4 from J; bases not matched to a gene: 8. Per the germline V gene, CDR1 is MGHRA and CDR2 is YSYEKL. This CDR3 comprises 17 residues. The CDR3 loop reads CASSQEGLAGAGETQYF. CDR3 nucleotides: TGCGCCAGCAGCCAAGAGGGTCTAGCGGGAGCTGGAGAGACCCAGTACTTC.

This sequence joins TRBV15 and TRBJ2-7, with D hard to call. The germline V gene has CDR1 LNHNV and CDR2 YYDKDF (reference sequence). Trimming shortened V by 0 bases and J by 4 bases, and 7 bases separated the two germline ends. The CDR3 runs to 13 residues. The CDR3 loop reads CATSREGGYEQYF. CDR3 nucleotide sequence: TGTGCCACCAGCAGAGAGGGTGGGTACGAGCAGTACTTC.

The gene calls are TRBV19 and TRBJ1-3; D gene ambiguous. The CDR3 runs to 15 residues. V was shortened by 5 bases and J by 0 bases, with 11 bases between the two germline ends. Germline CDR1 reads LNHDA; CDR2 reads SQIVND (reference sequence). CDR3: CASSVAQDSGNTIYF. In DNA form, the CDR3 reads TGTGCCAGTAGTGTCGCGCAGGACTCTGGAAACACCATATATTTT.

The chain couples TRBV30 to TRBJ1-1, with D uncertain. This CDR3 is built from 12 residues. Germline CDR1 is GTSNPN and CDR2 is SVGIG (reference sequence). V lost 4 bases to trimming and J lost 0 bases, with 6 bases between them. DNA of the CDR3: TGTGCCTGGAATATAGTGAACACTGAAGCTTTCTTT. Its protein product is CAWNIVNTEAFF. Full variable domain (outside the CDR3, taken from reference TRBV30 and TRBJ1-1): SQTIHQWPATLVQPVGSPLSLECTVEGTSNPNLYWYRQAAGRGLQLLFYSVGIGQISSEVPQNLSASRPQDRQFILSSKKLLLSDSGFYLCAWNIVNTEAFFGQGTRLTVV.

This rearrangement joins TRBV27 to TRBJ2-5, with 9 nucleotides matching TRBD2. Trimming at V came to 3 bases and at J to 2 bases, leaving 4 bases not matched to a gene. CDR1 MNHEY and CDR2 SMNVEV come from the germline V gene (reference sequence). The CDR3 has 15 residues. CDR3 loop: CASSFSTSGQETQYF. As DNA, the CDR3 is TGTGCCAGCAGTTTCTCCACTAGCGGGCAAGAGACCCAGTACTTC.

J is TRBJ2-7 and V is TRBV5-6; D uncertain. The CDR3 sequence is 14 residues long. With 0 bases removed from V and 5 bases from J, the gap between germline ends came to 12 bases. In germline, CDR1 is SGHDT, CDR2 YYEEEE. CDR3 DNA sequence: TGTGCCAGCAGCTTGGTAGGGCTTCCAAACGAGCAGTACTTC. It encodes CASSLVGLPNEQYF.